This T cell receptor beta chain appears in the sequencing data of a study of blood T cell repertoires in COVID-19. Germline lookup yields CDR1 SGHNT and CDR2 YYREEE (reference sequence). V dropped 7 bases and J dropped 7; count of bases not matched to a gene: 7. This CDR3 is 13 amino acids long. Repertoires were generated with immunoSEQ multiplex PCR, while TCRdb's copy carries only in-frame clones and drops some. Counted here are about 210,000 clones, 70% to 90% occurring once; the ten biggest clones make up 0.8% to 0.95%. The specimen was peripheral blood. This chain uses TRBV5-4 with TRBJ2-1; 8 bases map to TRBD2. The clonotype comes from a man between 60 and 70 years old with COVID-19, enrolled during active disease. CDR3: CASSRGGTNEQFF. The CDR3 region has the DNA TGTGCCAGCTCCCGGGGGGGTACAAATGAGCAGTTCTTC.